This T cell receptor beta chain was recovered during a study of beta chain features in type 1 diabetes (dated by TCRdb to 2016 to 2019). Study-wide context: Mean age, gender distribution, total cell number and subset yield were not different between patients and healthy donors. A total of 100 million to 140 million sorted cells were examined across all samples, and the number of cells per subset was strongly correlated with RNA yield. In the study, recently diagnosed type 1 diabetes patients and matched healthy donors were compared on the TCRB repertoires of their sorted circulating CD4+ T cell subsets. Whereas all 28 donors provided naive and central memory subsets, regulatory and stem cell-like memory subsets were isolated from just 8 patients and roughly eight healthy donors.

Each donor gave one peripheral blood draw, averaging roughly 120 mL, which was collected into heparinised tubes. A BD FACSAria II was used to sort naive, central memory, regulatory and stem cell-like memory CD4+ T cells with a panel that included CD45RO, CCR7, CD25, CD127, CD95 and CD27. All sorted populations exceeded 95% purity. PBMCs were separated immediately by Lymphoprep density gradient centrifugation and were stained directly, without being cultured. To minimize batch effects, samples were stained and sorted in pairs, one healthy donor with one patient per experiment. The CDR3 measures 16 amino acids from cysteine to phenylalanine. The read is trimmed to its CDR3 DNA, 48 bases read in frame from base 1. This clone has more than one count but fewer than ten. The antigen it recognizes is unknown. No base qualities exist here, and no much larger clone lies one base off it. Results and caveats for the whole study, not just this receptor: Naive, central memory and regulatory TCRB repertoires appeared more similar among patients than among healthy donors. Only small numbers of individuals were included in the HLA sub-analyses, which left unresolved whether HLA type had any influence on TCRB rearrangement. Sequencing cDNA rather than genomic DNA could over-represent highly expressing activated cells, although activation and CD3 levels did not differ between groups. PCR might favor shorter templates, but patient and control samples were amplified and corrected together, so any skew would affect both groups equally. In all four CD4+ subsets, TCRB CDR3 length was moderately but significantly shorter in type 1 diabetes patients. At VDJ recombination sites, patients with type 1 diabetes made fewer insertions and deleted more nucleotides, a pattern implying thymic rearrangement abnormalities.

The entire isolated RNA was reverse transcribed using the High Capacity cDNA Reverse Transcription Kit, and thus expressed TCRB transcripts were sequenced. Naive, central memory and regulatory T cell samples underwent deep immunoSEQ sequencing, averaging about 3.57 million total reads per sample. Sorted cells were lysed in RLT buffer and RNA was extracted with DNase-treated RNeasy Micro or Mini kits, depending on cell number. Each cell subset was processed on its own to prevent cross-contamination, while patient and healthy donor samples were processed together. The immunoSEQ multiplex PCR was used to amplify TCRB sequences from cDNA, yielding 87-bp fragments that span the CDR3 region. Sequencing of the amplicons was done on the Illumina HiSeq platform. Per the authors' processing: Synthetic template baselines were used to correct PCR bias computationally, reads within Hamming distance 2 were collapsed, and singletons that could not be merged were discarded. By aligning reads against IMGT, V, D and J genes, CDR3 length, and insertions or deletions at six rearrangement sites were assigned. Within each subset, clonotype counts were normalized to sorted cell number, after which true diversity and Gini coefficients were computed with the tcR R package. The overlap coefficient, calculated on TCRB nucleotide sequences, was used to measure repertoire sharing. Out-of-frame TCRB sequences from naive cells were analyzed to stand in for the pre-selection repertoire. This immuneACCESS table, as held by TCRdb, lists in-frame sequences with V and J called but not all clones. Of the missing ones, under half trace to an unresolved V gene in checked studies; the others have no known cause. V and J calls and clone size are as listed in that table; D and trimming were resolved from the DNA. This sample holds 230,000 or so clones; 15% to 20% were observed only once. About 0.08% of the sample is taken by the ten largest.

The sequence was obtained from a man aged 30-40 years with type 1 diabetes. The specimen sequenced was naive CD4+ T cells from blood. The cell subset or site label, as the study defines it: true naive CD4+ T cells. The chain couples TRBV21-1 to TRBJ1-2; the table names TRBD1, a call not compared with the DNA. TRBV21-1 represents a pseudogene. CDR3 region: CASTFPRDRGPGGYTF. The sequenced DNA is TGTGCCAGCACCTTCCCCAGGGACAGGGGGCCAGGTGGCTACACCTTC.